This record concerns one T cell receptor (beta chain) sequence. The data stem from a study of shared clonotypes between healthy human individuals. The germline V and J ends were trimmed by 3 bases and 8 bases, with 16 bases remaining between them. Germline V lookup: CDR1 MNHEY, CDR2 SVGAGI. The CDR3 loop spans 14 amino acids. CD8 cells regarded as naive lacked CD45RO, were positively chosen for CCR7, and omitted terminally differentiated effector memory CD45RA+ cells. Using immunoSEQ multiplex PCR, the repertoire was profiled, and TCRdb retains in-frame clones only, with some absent. The sample comprises fewer than 1 million clones, approximately 96% of which are singletons, and about 0.25% rests with the top ten.

The receptor was derived from a man aged 30-40 years in good health. This chain links TRBV6-5 with TRBJ1-1, with no clear D. Sequencing was carried out using naive CD8+ T cells sorted from blood. In nucleotides, the CDR3 is TGTGCCAGCAGTTATTCTCCCTCTGGCGAAGAAGCTTTCTTT. This encodes CASSYSPSGEEAFF.